A single sample is the source of the 15 T cell receptor beta chains below, sequenced in a study of cytomegalovirus exposure and HLA in healthy donors. The PCR contained 60 Vbeta and 13 Jbeta primers. Sequenced by immunoSEQ multiplex PCR; TCRdb stores in-frame clones only, minus some. The sample includes just under 60,000 clones. The sequenced material came from PBMCs. All receptors come from a male donor in good health and CMV-seronegative.

V is TRBV18 and J is TRBJ1-4, with TRBD1 matching over 9 bases. CDR3 length: 11 residues. The germline V gene has CDR1 KGHSH and CDR2 LQKENI. The V segment lost 3 bases and the J segment 17 bases; nucleotides outside the gene matches: 4. This CDR3 reads CASSPGQGFFF. The DNA of the CDR3 is TGTGCCAGCTCACCGGGACAGGGATTCTTTTTT.

The chain is built from TRBV7-3 and TRBJ1-6; 10 bases are a match to TRBD1. CDR1 is SGHTA, CDR2 FQGTGA, per germline. The CDR3 is 15 amino acids. With V trimmed by 4 bases and J by 10 bases, 7 bases remained unmatched. CDR3 loop: CASSSSGTGESPLHF. CDR3 coding DNA: TGTGCCAGCAGCTCGTCCGGGACAGGGGAGTCACCCCTCCACTTT. Full variable domain (missing parts from reference TRBV7-3 and TRBJ1-6): GAGVSQTPSNKVTEKGKYVELRCDPISGHTALYWYRQSLGQGPEFLIYFQGTGAADDSGLPNDRFFAVRPEGSVSTLKIQRTERGDSAVYLCASSSSGTGESPLHFGNGTRLTVT.

This chain uses TRBV4-3 with TRBJ1-1; D remains ambiguous. This CDR3 region has 14 residues. V gave up 7 bases and J gave up 4 bases, with 16 bases separating them. The germline CDR1 and CDR2 sequences are LGHNA and YSLEER. CDR3: CASMRQLWSTEAFF. The CDR3 DNA reads TGCGCCAGCATGAGGCAGCTTTGGAGCACTGAAGCTTTCTTT.

V is TRBV29-1 and J is TRBJ1-2; D gene unclear. CDR1 is SQVTM, CDR2 ANQGSEA, per germline. The CDR3 length is 14 residues. Deletions cut 4 bases from V and 2 bases from J, with 14 bases between. The CDR3, as DNA: TGCAGCGTTGCTACCGGGTCTAGGAACTATGGCTACACCTTC. As protein: CSVATGSRNYGYTF.

The rearrangement joins TRBV28 to TRBJ1-2; 12 bases fit TRBD1. Germline values: CDR1 MDHEN, CDR2 SYDVKM. Trimming cost V 5 bases and J 3 bases; bases outside gene matches: 10. This CDR3 region has 17 residues. The DNA of the CDR3 is TGTGCCAGCAGTGCCGGGACAGGGGGCTCCTCTTACTATGGCTACACCTTC. Amino acids: CASSAGTGGSSYYGYTF.

The V and J genes are TRBV9 and TRBJ1-1, with TRBD1 matching 7 bases. V trimming: 0 bases; J trimming: 0 bases; junction bases outside the gene matches: 2. The CDR3 consists of 15 residues. Germline-derived CDR1 and CDR2 are SGDLS and YYNGEE. Written as DNA, the CDR3 is TGTGCCAGCAGCGTAGAAGACAGGGTGAACACTGAAGCTTTCTTT. Protein: CASSVEDRVNTEAFF.

The chain joins TRBV15 to TRBJ1-2; TRBD1 might be the D (5 bases). The CDR3 has 14 amino acids. Germline V lookup: CDR1 LNHNV, CDR2 YYDKDF (reference sequence). The V end was cut by 0 bases, the J end by 5 bases, with 10 bases between. This CDR3 reads CATSRDRGEYGYTF. The CDR3 DNA reads as TGTGCCACCAGCAGAGATAGGGGCGAGTATGGCTACACCTTC.

V gene TRBV28 combines with J gene TRBJ1-1, with D maybe TRBD1 (5 bases). CDR1 and CDR2 from the germline V gene are MDHEN and SYDVKM. This CDR3 region has 14 residues. Trimming pared 3 bases from V and 0 bases from J, leaving 8 bases between. The DNA for the CDR3 is TGTGCCAGCAGTTTGGGGGGGGTGAACACTGAAGCTTTCTTT. Translating it yields CASSLGGVNTEAFF.

Details on this clone: A junction end diverges from the germline sequence, so it may reflect a read error. The sample carries other DNA sequences with the same CDR3. V is TRBV6-4 and J is TRBJ1-6, with unresolved D. Germline V CDR1 and CDR2: MRHNA, SNTAGT. The CDR3 runs 15 residues. The CDR3 loop is CASREAAGYNSPLHF. The CDR3 DNA sequence: TGTGCCAGCAGGGAGGCAGCCGGATATAATTCACCCCTACACTTT.

The chain recombines TRBV6-6 with TRBJ1-1; tentative D call: TRBD1 (6 bases). Germline V gene lookup returns CDR1 MNHNY and CDR2 SVGAGI (reference sequence). The CDR3 runs to 14 residues. V was clipped by 2 bases and J by 6 bases, with 13 bases between them. Here the CDR3 reads CASSYGGHLPEAFF. CDR3 DNA: TGTGCCAGCAGTTACGGGGGACACCTTCCTGAAGCTTTCTTT.

The chain is built from TRBV29-1 and TRBJ2-5; a possible D gene is TRBD1 (5 bases). The V end lost 5 bases, the J end lost 2 bases, and 9 bases lay between the germline ends. The germline gives CDR1 SQVTM, CDR2 ANQGSEA. The CDR3 has 12 residues. The CDR3 DNA is TGCAGCGTTTGGGGCTTTCAAGAGACCCAGTACTTC. This sequence encodes CSVWGFQETQYF.

J is TRBJ1-2 and V is TRBV18, with 7 bases identical to TRBD1. The germline gives CDR1 KGHSH, CDR2 LQKENI. This CDR3 spans 14 amino acids. After removal of 3 bases from V and 6 bases from J, the junction contained 7 bases not matched to a gene. CDR3 residues: CASSPGTALDGYTF. The CDR3 DNA reads TGTGCCAGCTCACCCGGGACAGCCCTGGATGGCTACACCTTC.

The V gene is TRBV19, the J gene TRBJ2-1; TRBD2 agrees at 11 bases. In germline, CDR1 is LNHDA, CDR2 SQIVND (reference sequence). There are 18 residues in the CDR3. V lost 3 bases to trimming and J lost 5 bases; unmatched junction nucleotides: 12. CDR3 in amino acids: CASSMGLAGGFSDNEQFF. CDR3 sequence (DNA): TGTGCCAGTAGTATGGGTTTAGCGGGAGGGTTTTCCGACAATGAGCAGTTCTTC.

The chain has TRBV7-3 and TRBJ2-1; the match to TRBD2 covers 15 bases. Germline V gives CDR1 SGHTA, CDR2 FQGTGA. The CDR3 covers 16 residues. The J segment lost 8 bases and the V segment lost 2 bases, leaving 4 bases of the junction unmatched. The CDR3 spells CASSLGLAGGRDEQFF. The CDR3 nucleotides are TGTGCCAGCAGCTTAGGACTAGCGGGAGGGAGGGATGAGCAGTTCTTC.

This sequence joins TRBV2 and TRBJ2-7; D perhaps matches TRBD2 (5 bases). The CDR3 sequence is 15 residues long. Trimming removed 0 bases from V and 0 bases from J, with 9 bases in between. Germline V gives CDR1 SNHLY, CDR2 FYNNEI. The CDR3 is CASSEASESSYEQYF. Written as DNA, the CDR3 is TGTGCCAGCAGTGAAGCTAGCGAGAGCTCCTACGAGCAGTACTTC.